Each of the 9 T cell receptor beta chains below was sequenced from the same sample in a study of blood T cell repertoires in COVID-19 (dated by TCRdb to 2019 to 2021). To prepare the library, the immunoSEQ multiplex PCR assay was applied. Sourced from immuneACCESS, this table was stored by TCRdb with only in-frame sequences that have V and J called. A share of the clones is absent; for the studies checked, an unresolved V gene accounts for under half, and the remainder has no known explanation. For this sample the table gives under 300,000 clones, of which approximately 82% were detected only once. 4.6% of the sample lies in the top ten. Sequencing was performed on peripheral blood. The receptors originated from a man in his sixties who had recovered from COVID-19.

The rearrangement links TRBV6-5 to TRBJ1-6; 7 bases fit TRBD1. The CDR3 totals 13 residues. Germline V lookup: CDR1 MNHEY, CDR2 SVGAGI. With V trimmed by 2 bases and J by 8 bases, 0 bases remained unmatched. CDR3 sequence: CASSYTGDSPLHF. For the CDR3, the DNA is TGTGCCAGCAGTTACACAGGGGATTCACCCCTCCACTTT.

In this sample, this clone turned up once. J is TRBJ2-3 and V is TRBV5-1; 12 bases match TRBD2. Trimming at V came to 4 bases and at J to 4 bases, leaving 7 bases not matched to a gene. Germline V CDR1 and CDR2: SGHRS, YFSETQ. The CDR3 is 16 residues long. The DNA for the CDR3 is TGCGCCAGCAGCACCCAGACTAGCGGGGGAGCAGATACGCAGTATTTT. The encoded protein is CASSTQTSGGADTQYF. Full variable domain (rest looked up from reference TRBV5-1 and TRBJ2-3): KAGVTQTPRYLIKTRGQQVTLSCSPISGHRSVSWYQQTPGQGLQFLFEYFSETQRNKGNFPGRFSGRQFSNSRSEMNVSTLELGDSALYLCASSTQTSGGADTQYFGPGTRLTVL.

This chain links TRBV29-1 with TRBJ1-1, with D possibly matching TRBD1 (6 bases). V was shortened by 6 bases and J by 7 bases, with 12 bases between the two germline ends. The germline V gene encodes CDR1 SQVTM and CDR2 ANQGSEA. The CDR3 totals 11 residues. The CDR3 bases are TGCAGCGTGGGGGCGGGTCATGAAGCTTTCTTT. Protein product: CSVGAGHEAFF.

The rearrangement links TRBV2 to TRBJ2-7; D might be TRBD1 (6 bases). CDR1 is SNHLY, CDR2 FYNNEI, per germline. The CDR3 is 15 amino acids. V was cut by 4 bases and J by 0 bases, with 13 bases left in between. The CDR3 DNA is TGTGCCAGCAGTGCCAAACAGGGTTTCTCCTACGAGCAGTACTTC. This codes for CASSAKQGFSYEQYF. Full variable domain (missing parts from reference TRBV2 and TRBJ2-7): EPEVTQTPSHQVTQMGQEVILRCVPISNHLYFYWYRQILGQKVEFLVSFYNNEISEKSEIFDDQFSVERPDGSNFTLKIRSTKLEDSAMYFCASSAKQGFSYEQYFGPGTRLTVT.

Ten or more counts support this clone. This chain uses TRBV30 with TRBJ1-1, with D possibly TRBD1 on 5 matching bases. V was trimmed by 1 base and J by 2 bases, leaving 11 bases between them. The CDR3 consists of 14 residues. Per the germline V gene, CDR1 is GTSNPN and CDR2 is SVGIG (reference sequence). CDR3 residues: CAWSAGHDNTEAFF. CDR3 DNA: TGTGCCTGGAGTGCAGGACACGACAACACTGAAGCTTTCTTT.

This rearrangement joins TRBV5-8 to TRBJ2-5, with TRBD1 matching over 7 bases. Germline trimming cut 3 bases from V and 2 bases from J; bases unmatched to any gene: 10. The CDR3 has 16 residues. Germline CDR1 reads SGHTS; CDR2 reads YDEGEE. The CDR3, as DNA: TGTGCCAGCAGCTGGGGCTCGGTCAGGGGGCAAGAGACCCAGTACTTC. It yields the protein CASSWGSVRGQETQYF.

The chain couples TRBV4-2 to TRBJ2-3, with 8 bases identical to TRBD2. After removal of 3 bases from V and 4 bases from J, the junction contained 9 bases not matched to a gene. This CDR3 region has 16 residues. Germline-derived CDR1 and CDR2 are LGHNA and YNFKEQ. The CDR3 loop reads CASSQEAGEVADTQYF. Here the CDR3 DNA reads TGTGCCAGCAGCCAGGAAGCGGGAGAGGTCGCAGATACGCAGTATTTT.

The chain has TRBV5-4 and TRBJ1-1, with 8 bases matching TRBD1. Germline lookup yields CDR1 SGHNT and CDR2 YYREEE (reference sequence). J was trimmed by 2 bases and V by 4 bases; bases with no gene match: 7. The CDR3 is 15 amino acids. The chain's CDR3 is CASSPPGGANTEAFF. CDR3 nucleotides: TGTGCCAGCAGCCCTCCAGGGGGCGCCAACACTGAAGCTTTCTTT.

V usage is TRBV5-1 and J usage is TRBJ2-6; weak D call: TRBD1 (5 bases). V was pared by 0 bases and J by 4 bases, with 14 bases between. Germline CDR1 reads SGHRS; CDR2 reads YFSETQ. CDR3 size: 17 residues. CDR3 loop: CASSLEAGPSGANVLTF. CDR3 nucleotide sequence: TGCGCCAGCAGCTTGGAGGCAGGGCCCTCCGGGGCCAACGTCCTGACTTTC.